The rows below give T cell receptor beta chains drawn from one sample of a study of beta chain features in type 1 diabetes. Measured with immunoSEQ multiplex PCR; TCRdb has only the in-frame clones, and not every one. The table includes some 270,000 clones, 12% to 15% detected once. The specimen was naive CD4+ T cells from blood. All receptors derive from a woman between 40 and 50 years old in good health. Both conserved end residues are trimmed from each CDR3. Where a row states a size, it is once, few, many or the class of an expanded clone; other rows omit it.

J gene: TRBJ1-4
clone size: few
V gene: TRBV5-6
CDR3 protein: ASSLDRVRNEKLF

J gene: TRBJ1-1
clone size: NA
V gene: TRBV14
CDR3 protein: ASSRRTGGFMNTEAF

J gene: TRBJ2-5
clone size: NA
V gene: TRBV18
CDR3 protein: ASSPAGDATQY

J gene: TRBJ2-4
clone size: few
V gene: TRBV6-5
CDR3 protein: ASSYSPRVAKNIQY

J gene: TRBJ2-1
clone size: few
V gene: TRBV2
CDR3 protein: ASLPDMVSSSYNEQF

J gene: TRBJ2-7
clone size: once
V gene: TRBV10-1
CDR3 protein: ASADTGTGGYEQY

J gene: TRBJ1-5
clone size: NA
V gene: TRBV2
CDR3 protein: ASSGINRDQPQH

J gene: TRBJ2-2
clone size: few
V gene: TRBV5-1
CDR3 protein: ASGAVSNTGELF

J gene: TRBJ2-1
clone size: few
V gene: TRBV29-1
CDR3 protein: SGGAPNNEQF

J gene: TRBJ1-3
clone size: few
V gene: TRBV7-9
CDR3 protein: ASSPGGNTIY

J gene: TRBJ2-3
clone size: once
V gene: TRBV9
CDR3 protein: ASSIGGAGVSDTQY

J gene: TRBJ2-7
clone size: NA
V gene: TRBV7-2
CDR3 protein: ASSPTSGHEQY

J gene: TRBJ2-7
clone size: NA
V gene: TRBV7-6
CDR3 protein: ASSTRETSYYEQY

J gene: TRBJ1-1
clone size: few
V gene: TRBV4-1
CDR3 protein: ASSQDAGNTEAF

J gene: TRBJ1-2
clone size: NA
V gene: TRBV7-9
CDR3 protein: ASSLGPAGGYT

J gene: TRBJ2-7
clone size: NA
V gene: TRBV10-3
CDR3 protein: AISVGQVGYEQY

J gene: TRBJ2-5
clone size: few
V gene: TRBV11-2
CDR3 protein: ASSYRPAEETQY

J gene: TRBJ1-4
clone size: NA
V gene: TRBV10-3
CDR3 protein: AISLQSNEKLF

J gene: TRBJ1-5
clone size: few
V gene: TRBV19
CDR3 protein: ASSLGLGGGQPQH

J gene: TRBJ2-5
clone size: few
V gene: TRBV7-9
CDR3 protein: ASSSGLAGIETQY

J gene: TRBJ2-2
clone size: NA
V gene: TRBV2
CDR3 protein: ASSGAGPNTGELF

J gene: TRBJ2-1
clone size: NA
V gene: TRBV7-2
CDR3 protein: ASSARGGAFNEQF

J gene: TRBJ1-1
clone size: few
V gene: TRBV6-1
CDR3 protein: ATQVQTGTPEAF

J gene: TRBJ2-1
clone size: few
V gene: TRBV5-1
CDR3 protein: ASSLVEPFYNEQF

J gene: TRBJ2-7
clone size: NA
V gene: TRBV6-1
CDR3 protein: ASILSGGYNEQY

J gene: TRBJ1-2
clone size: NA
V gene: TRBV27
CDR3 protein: ASSLRGQYGYT

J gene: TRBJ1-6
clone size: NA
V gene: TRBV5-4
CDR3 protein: ASSLATGGRSPLH

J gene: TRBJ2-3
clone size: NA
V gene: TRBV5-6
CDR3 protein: ASSLRLAGGRGTDTQY

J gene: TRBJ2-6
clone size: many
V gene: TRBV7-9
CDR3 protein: ASSLGQGVGANVLT

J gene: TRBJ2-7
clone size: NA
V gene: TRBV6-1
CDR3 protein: ASSELPGYEQY

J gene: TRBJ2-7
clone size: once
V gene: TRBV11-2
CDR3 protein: ASSVGGMAEQY

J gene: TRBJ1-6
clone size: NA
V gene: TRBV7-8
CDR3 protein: ASSRRTGGDYNSPLH

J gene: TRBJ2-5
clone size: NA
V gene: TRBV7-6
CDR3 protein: ASSLGTHLEETQY

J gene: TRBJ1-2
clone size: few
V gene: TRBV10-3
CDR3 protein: AISQGQEEGYGYT

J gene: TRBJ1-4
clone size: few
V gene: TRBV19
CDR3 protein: ASSLHTPTGYEKLF

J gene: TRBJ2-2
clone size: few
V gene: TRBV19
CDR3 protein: ASSIGQGLRTGELF

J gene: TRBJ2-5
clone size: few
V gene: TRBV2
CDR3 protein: ASSEGREETQY

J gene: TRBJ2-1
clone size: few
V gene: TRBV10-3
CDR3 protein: AISEMGRWNNEQF

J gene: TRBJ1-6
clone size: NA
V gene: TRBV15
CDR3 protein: ATSRVTGTPGSGNSPLH

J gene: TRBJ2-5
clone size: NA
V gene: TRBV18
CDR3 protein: ASSPPGLRETQY

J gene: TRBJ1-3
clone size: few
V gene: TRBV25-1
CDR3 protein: ASTELEGQSSGNTIY

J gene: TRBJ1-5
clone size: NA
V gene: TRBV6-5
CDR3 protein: ASSEARISQH

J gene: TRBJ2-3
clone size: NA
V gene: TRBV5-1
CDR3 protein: ASSPGLLTDTQY

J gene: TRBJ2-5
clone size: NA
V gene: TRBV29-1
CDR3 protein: SVRTGLETQY

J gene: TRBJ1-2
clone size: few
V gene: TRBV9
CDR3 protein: ASSVSTVGRGYT

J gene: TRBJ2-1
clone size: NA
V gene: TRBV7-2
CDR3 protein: ASSFERGGYNEQF

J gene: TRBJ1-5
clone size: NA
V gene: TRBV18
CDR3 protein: ASSQQGAYQPQH

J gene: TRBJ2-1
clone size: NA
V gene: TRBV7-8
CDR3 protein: ASSYPGRGPNNEQF

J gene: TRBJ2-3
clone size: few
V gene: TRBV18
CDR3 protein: ASSPGGTDTQY

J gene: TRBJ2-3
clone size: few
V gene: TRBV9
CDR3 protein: ASSPLSGATTDTQY

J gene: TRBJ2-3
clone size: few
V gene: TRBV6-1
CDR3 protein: ASSEVHSVQGPDTQY

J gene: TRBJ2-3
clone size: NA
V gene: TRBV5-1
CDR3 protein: ASSWRTSGGITDTQY

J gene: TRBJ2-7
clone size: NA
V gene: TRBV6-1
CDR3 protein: ATERSGVGVQY

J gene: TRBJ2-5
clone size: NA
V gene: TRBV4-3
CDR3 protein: ASSQGRGPGETQY